The sequence of this TCR beta chain was determined in a study of cytotoxic CD8 clonotypes in ibrutinib-treated CLL. Measured with immunoSEQ multiplex PCR; TCRdb has only the in-frame clones, and not every one. The repertoire holds approximately 190,000 clones, with 60% to 80% as singletons. The CDR3 sequence is 12 residues long. V was clipped by 9 bases and J by 5 bases; unmatched bases: 6. Germline-derived CDR1 and CDR2 are LNHDA and SQIVND (reference sequence). A single count supports this clone. The sequence was obtained from a human donor with chronic lymphocytic leukemia. This material consisted of PBMCs, taken after 12 months of ibrutinib treatment. The chain joins TRBV19 to TRBJ1-2, with 7 bases matching TRBD1. CDR3 sequence: CASADRVYGYTF. The CDR3 nucleotides read TGTGCCAGCGCAGACAGGGTGTATGGCTACACCTTC.